The clone carrying this TCR beta chain was recorded many times. The sample originates from a study of T-cell reconstitution after alpha-beta-depleted transplantation in children. Unique molecular identifiers were incorporated into the prepared TCRbeta library. MiXCR, run by TCRdb on the PCR reads, gives a single entry per CDR3 protein. The data hold 200,000 to 250,000 distinct CDR3 sequences, with around 12% observed a single time. Per germline, CDR1 MNHEY and CDR2 SMNVEV (reference sequence). This CDR3 is built from 15 residues. V shed 5 bases and J 6 bases; nucleotides not matched to a gene: 12. The source was PBMCs from the stem cell graft donor, collected from the stem cell graft. The TCR sequence derives from a human donor who donated a stem cell graft to a child with acute lymphoblastic leukemia. V usage is TRBV27 and J usage is TRBJ2-7; TRBD2 agrees at 8 bases. CDR3 amino acids: CASSLRGLDPGEQYF. The CDR3 DNA sequence: TGTGCCAGCAGTCTGAGGGGACTAGATCCCGGCGAGCAGTACTTC.